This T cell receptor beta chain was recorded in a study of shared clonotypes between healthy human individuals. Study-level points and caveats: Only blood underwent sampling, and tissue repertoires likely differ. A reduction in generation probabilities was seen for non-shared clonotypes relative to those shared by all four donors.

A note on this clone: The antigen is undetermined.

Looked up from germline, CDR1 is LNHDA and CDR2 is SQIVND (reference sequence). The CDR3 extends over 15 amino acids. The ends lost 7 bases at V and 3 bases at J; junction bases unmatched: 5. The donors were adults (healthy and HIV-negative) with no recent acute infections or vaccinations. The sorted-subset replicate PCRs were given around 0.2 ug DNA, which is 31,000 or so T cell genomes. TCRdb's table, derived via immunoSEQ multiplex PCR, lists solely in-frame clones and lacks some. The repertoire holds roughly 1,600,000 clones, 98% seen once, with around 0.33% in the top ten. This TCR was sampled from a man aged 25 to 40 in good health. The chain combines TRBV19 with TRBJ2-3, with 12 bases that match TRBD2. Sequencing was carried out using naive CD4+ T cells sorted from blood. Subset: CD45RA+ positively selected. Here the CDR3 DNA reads TGTGCCAGTATCCGACTAGCGGGAGTTACAGATACGCAGTATTTT. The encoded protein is CASIRLAGVTDTQYF.